The T cell receptor beta chain under discussion was sequenced for a study of cytomegalovirus exposure and HLA in healthy donors. The CDR3 has 13 residues. Germline-derived CDR1 and CDR2 are LNHDA and SQIVND (reference sequence). Study-wide results and limits: Evidence from a later analysis indicated that most CMV-associated TCR beta chains looked HLA-restricted. The study designated 150 to 200 TCR beta chains cytomegalovirus-associated. When analyzed later, a missense DCLRE1C variant was found to be linked to TCR beta V- and J-gene trimming.

As for this clone: The antigen is undetermined.

It was with 60 Vbeta and 13 Jbeta primers that the PCR ran. TCRdb keeps only in-frame clones here, not all; method: immunoSEQ multiplex PCR. The repertoire consists of 75,000 to 80,000 clones, with under 80% occurring once and the leading ten covering roughly 4.4%. The V gene is TRBV19, the J gene TRBJ2-5; possibly TRBD1 for D (6 bases). The closer fit of TRBJ2-7 to the DNA end suggests the J call may be wrong. Sequenced input: PBMCs. This sequence was found in a man between 60 and 70 years old in good health and CMV-seropositive. CDR3 sequence reads: CASSPGMGAEQYF. CDR3 coding DNA: TGTGCCAGTAGCCCGGGAATGGGGGCCGAGCAGTACTTC.